These 30 T cell receptor beta chains originate from one sample sequenced in a study of T cell clonality in common variable immunodeficiency. Using immunoSEQ multiplex PCR, the repertoire was profiled, and TCRdb retains in-frame clones only, with some absent. In total the sample includes 55,000 or so clones, none of them seen once. The sequencing sample was made of peripheral blood mononuclear cells. All receptors come from a person aged 18 to 75 in good health.

In its sample, this clone was seen many times. Coverage ceases 3 residues before the CDR3 finishes, and the germline J gene fills in the end. V and J are TRBV7-8 and TRBJ1-2; 8 bases align to TRBD1. There are 12 residues in the CDR3. Looked up from germline, CDR1 is SGHVS and CDR2 is FQNEAQ. The part of the CDR3 DNA that was read is TGTGCCAGCAGCACACAGGGGGGAGGC. This sequence encodes CASSTQGGG. The whole CDR3 region reads CASSTQGGGYTF.

This clone appeared many times. The CDR3 end lies 3 residues beyond the end of the read and is filled in from the germline J gene. V usage is TRBV18 and J usage is TRBJ2-3, with a tentative D call TRBD2 (6 bases). The germline CDR1 and CDR2 sequences are KGHSH and LQKENI. Between the trimmed V and J ends, which lost 3 bases and 0 bases, there was a span of 16 bases. The length of the CDR3 is 17 residues. CDR3: CASSPLSRLASTDTQYF. The DNA read from the CDR3 is TGTGCCAGCTCACCCCTCTCGCGGCTAGCGAGCACAGATACG.

In its sample, this clone was seen many times. The sequenced fragment ends 3 residues before the CDR3 boundary, so the rest is inferred from the germline J gene. The chain combines TRBV5-5 with TRBJ2-2; weak D call: TRBD1 (5 bases). The length of the CDR3 is 15 residues. V was pared by 0 bases and J by 6 bases, with 12 bases between. Germline V gene lookup returns CDR1 SGHKS and CDR2 YYEKEE (reference sequence). The CDR3 protein is CASSLGQGVSGELFF. CDR3 DNA (partial): TGTGCCAGCAGCTTGGGGCAGGGTGTGTCCGGGGAG.

Notes on this clone: The read finishes 3 residues shy of the CDR3 end, and the germline J gene is used to complete it. The chain employs TRBV20-1 and TRBJ2-7, with 10 positions matching TRBD2. The CDR3 runs 13 residues. J lost 2 bases, V lost 6 bases, and 4 bases had no gene match. The germline V gene encodes CDR1 DFQATT and CDR2 SNEGSKA (reference sequence). The DNA read from the CDR3 is TGCAGTGCCCGACTAGCGGGCCCCTACGAG. Protein sequence: CSARLAGPYE. In full, the CDR3 is CSARLAGPYEQYF.

This clone was seen at least ten times. The CDR3 extends 3 residues past the end of the read, so its final part is completed from the germline J gene. This chain links TRBV7-3 with TRBJ2-1; D ambiguous. V was clipped by 1 base and J by 6 bases, with 4 bases between them. Germline loops: CDR1 SGHTA, CDR2 FQGTGA. The CDR3 covers 12 residues. CDR3 amino acids: CASSLSGNEQFF. The covered CDR3 bases are TGTGCCAGCAGCTTAAGCGGCAATGAG.

This clone was observed many times. CDR3 residues: CSVSREAQETQYF. CDR3 bases read: TGCAGCGTTTCGCGGGAGGCCCAAGAGACC. The chain has TRBV29-1 and TRBJ2-5; TRBD2 matches 8 bases. The CDR3 extends 3 residues past the end of the read, so its final part is completed from the germline J gene. The V segment lost 5 bases and the J segment 1 base; nucleotides outside the gene matches: 3. The CDR3 totals 13 residues. Germline assignment: CDR1 SQVTM and CDR2 ANQGSEA.

This clone was seen ten or more times. The missing CDR3 end, 3 residues past where the read stops, is filled in from the germline J gene. J is TRBJ2-2 and V is TRBV7-2; 7 bases map to TRBD1. The CDR3 totals 14 residues. V lost 2 bases to trimming and J lost 7 bases; unmatched junction nucleotides: 4. Germline CDR1 SGHTA, CDR2 FQGNSA. This chain's CDR3 is CASSLTGESGELFF. The CDR3 bases that were read are TGTGCCAGCAGCTTAACAGGGGAAAGCGGGGAG.

Many counts were recorded for this clone. The read is 3 residues too short to cover the CDR3 end, so that end is filled in from the germline J gene. The rearrangement uses TRBV7-2 and TRBJ2-3; D perhaps matches TRBD1 (6 bases). Between the trimmed V and J ends, which lost 6 bases and 3 bases, there was a span of 10 bases. CDR1 and CDR2 (germline): SGHTA, FQGNSA. This CDR3 comprises 13 residues. The covered CDR3 bases are TGTGCCAGCAGGAGGGGGTTGACAGATACG. Amino acids: CASRRGLTDT. The whole CDR3 is CASRRGLTDTQYF.

This clone was observed many times. Sequencing ends 3 residues short of the CDR3 end; the germline J gene provides the rest. This chain joins TRBV2 and TRBJ1-5; tentatively, D is TRBD1 (6 bases). Deletions cut 5 bases from V and 5 bases from J, with 10 bases between. CDR1 and CDR2 (germline): SNHLY, FYNNEI. The CDR3 consists of 13 residues. The DNA read from the CDR3 is TGTGCCAGCAGTCCCACAGGGTATCAGCCC. Residues: CASSPTGYQP. The whole CDR3 sequence reads CASSPTGYQPQHF.

This clone appeared many times. The sequence runs out 3 residues before the end of the CDR3; the remainder is reconstructed from the germline J gene. This chain joins TRBV4-1 and TRBJ2-5; 8 bases fit TRBD2. CDR3 length: 16 residues. V was pared by 3 bases and J by 5 bases, with 11 bases of the junction left unmatched. The V gene's germline CDR1 is MGHRA and CDR2 YSYEKL. CDR3 loop: CASSHFGSGTGETQYF. CDR3 DNA (partial): TGCGCCAGCAGCCATTTCGGTAGCGGGACGGGGGAGACC.

This clone has a count of ten or more. CDR3: CAIKTGREAEAFF. The covered CDR3 bases are TGTGCCATCAAGACAGGGAGGGAGGCTGAA. The chain combines TRBV10-3 with TRBJ1-1; 7 bases fit TRBD1. Sequencing ends 3 residues short of the CDR3 end; the germline J gene provides the rest. V lost 7 bases and J lost 6; bases outside the gene matches: 8. The CDR3 spans 13 residues. CDR1 is ENHRY, CDR2 SYGVKD, per germline.

At least ten counts were recorded for this clone. The read halts 3 residues ahead of the CDR3 end, with the missing end drawn from the germline J gene. The chain combines TRBV2 with TRBJ2-1, with no clear D. This CDR3 region has 15 residues. Deletions cut 2 bases from V and 2 bases from J, with 10 bases between. The germline V gene encodes CDR1 SNHLY and CDR2 FYNNEI. The sequenced part of the CDR3 DNA is TGTGCCAGCAGTGAACAGGTAACCGCCTACAATGAG. Protein product: CASSEQVTAYNE. In full, the CDR3 reads CASSEQVTAYNEQFF.

Many counts were recorded for this clone. The CDR3 extends 3 residues past the end of the read, so its final part is completed from the germline J gene. The rearrangement links TRBV10-3 to TRBJ1-5, with TRBD1 identical over 8 bases. CDR3 size: 14 residues. Germline CDR1 is ENHRY and CDR2 is SYGVKD. V was pared by 0 bases and J by 6 bases, with 1 base of the junction left unmatched. The sequenced part of the CDR3 DNA is TGTGCCATCAGTGAGTCGACAGGGGTTCAGCCC. This codes for CAISESTGVQP. The whole CDR3 protein is CAISESTGVQPQHF.

This clone was picked up many times. The missing CDR3 end, 3 residues past where the read stops, is filled in from the germline J gene. The chain has TRBV20-1 and TRBJ2-7, with 8 bases aligning to TRBD2. The germline CDR1 and CDR2 sequences are DFQATT and SNEGSKA (reference sequence). This CDR3 region has 14 residues. Unmatched junction bases numbered 5, after V lost 1 base and J lost 3 bases. The CDR3 here is CSARAGLGVYEQYF. Partial CDR3 DNA: TGCAGTGCTAGAGCGGGACTAGGAGTCTACGAG.

This clone was seen ten or more times. The missing CDR3 end, 3 residues past where the read stops, is filled in from the germline J gene. The V call is TRBV18, the J call TRBJ2-5; 7 positions match TRBD2. Trimming took 1 base from V and 1 from J; bases not matched to a gene: 3. Germline V gives CDR1 KGHSH, CDR2 LQKENI. CDR3 length equals 15 residues. The part of the CDR3 DNA that was read is TGTGCCAGCTCACCACTCGGGGGGACCCAAGAGACC. Amino acid sequence: CASSPLGGTQET. The full CDR3 is CASSPLGGTQETQYF.

This clone has ten or more counts. The read terminates 3 residues before the CDR3 end, so the remaining end is supplied by the germline J gene. The gene calls are TRBV6-2 or TRBV6-3 and TRBJ2-1; D is possibly TRBD2 (6 bases). With 6 bases removed from V and 5 bases from J, the gap between germline ends came to 11 bases. The CDR3 has 13 amino acids. The germline gives CDR1 MNHEY, CDR2 SVGEGT. The CDR3 sequence is CASSRDWNNEQFF. The part of the CDR3 DNA that was read is TGTGCCAGCAGCAGGGACTGGAACAATGAG.

This clone was counted many times. Read sequence stops 3 residues before the CDR3 end, and the germline J gene provides the missing end. This chain links TRBV7-2 with TRBJ2-5; 9 nucleotides match TRBD1. V lost 1 base to trimming and J lost 4 bases; unmatched junction nucleotides: 1. The CDR3 has 14 residues. Germline V lookup: CDR1 SGHTA, CDR2 FQGNSA. Partial CDR3 DNA: TGTGCCAGCAGCTTAGACAGGGGGCGAGAGACC. Its protein product is CASSLDRGRET. The entire CDR3 protein reads CASSLDRGRETQYF. The whole variable domain, filled in from reference TRBV7-2 and TRBJ2-5, reads GAGVSQSPSNKVTEKGKDVELRCDPISGHTALYWYRQSLGQGLEFLIYFQGNSAPDKSGLPSDRFSAERTGGSVSTLTIQRTQQEDSAVYLCASSLDRGRETQYFGPGTRLLVL.

This clone was seen repeatedly, ten times or more. The read ends 3 residues before the CDR3 terminus; that terminus is restored from the germline J gene. The rearrangement joins TRBV20-1 to TRBJ1-6; TRBD1 aligns across 8 bases. This CDR3 contains 13 residues. V was pared by 5 bases and J by 8 bases, with 5 bases of the junction left unmatched. In germline, CDR1 is DFQATT, CDR2 SNEGSKA (reference sequence). The sequenced part of the CDR3 DNA is TGCAGTGCTCGCAGGGGGCGCGATTCACCC. It encodes CSARRGRDSP. The whole CDR3 sequence is CSARRGRDSPLHF.

This clone has at least ten counts. The CDR3 here is CASGLLEGKLFF. The CDR3 DNA, read in part, is TGTGCCAGTGGGCTATTGGAGGGAAAA. This chain connects TRBV19 to TRBJ1-4; unclear D gene. The CDR3 extends 3 residues past the end of the read, so its final part is completed from the germline J gene. The ends were cut back, 8 bases at V and 10 bases at J, with 14 bases in the middle. Looked up from germline, CDR1 is LNHDA and CDR2 is SQIVND (reference sequence). The CDR3 consists of 12 residues.

The sample holds many counts of this clone. The DNA ends 3 residues before the CDR3 does, and the rest of the CDR3 is filled in from the germline J gene. The chain employs TRBV9 and TRBJ2-4; 12 bases are shared with TRBD2. The CDR3 is 19 amino acids. Per the germline V gene, CDR1 is SGDLS and CDR2 is YYNGEE. With V trimmed by 1 base and J by 0 bases, 8 bases remained unmatched. Incomplete CDR3 DNA: TGTGCCAGCAGCGTAACCGGGACTAGCGGGTTACTAGCCAAAAACATT. Its translation is CASSVTGTSGLLAKNI. The whole CDR3 sequence is CASSVTGTSGLLAKNIQYF.

This clone came up many times. The DNA ends 3 residues before the CDR3 does, and the rest of the CDR3 is filled in from the germline J gene. The V and J genes are TRBV30 and TRBJ2-7; 7 bases fit TRBD1. CDR1 GTSNPN and CDR2 SVGIG come from the germline V gene (reference sequence). Trimming removed 8 bases from V and 5 bases from J; junction bases left unmatched: 9. This CDR3 has 12 amino acids. Here the CDR3 reads CARMTGRNEQYF. The covered CDR3 bases are TGTGCCCGGATGACAGGGCGGAACGAG.

This clone has ten or more counts. The missing CDR3 end, 3 residues past where the read stops, is filled in from the germline J gene. V and J are TRBV6-2 or TRBV6-3 and TRBJ2-5; possibly TRBD2 for D (5 bases). Trimming left V 6 bases short and J 0 bases short, with 8 bases between. Germline CDR1 MNHEY, CDR2 SVGEGT. This CDR3 contains 13 residues. The CDR3 DNA, read in part, is TGTGCCAGCAGGCCCGGGGACCAAGAGACC. It is translated as CASRPGDQET. The full-length CDR3 reads as CASRPGDQETQYF.

This clone has just a few counts. The read falls 3 residues short of the CDR3 end, and the missing part is taken from the germline J gene. This chain joins TRBV5-3 and TRBJ1-3; TRBD1 matches 7 bases. TRBV5-3 is identified as an open reading frame with a role that is uncertain. V trimming: 4 bases; J trimming: 0 bases; junction bases outside the gene matches: 4. The CDR3 has 15 residues. The covered CDR3 bases are TGTGCCAGAAGCGGGGACAGTTGCTCTGGAAACACC. It specifies CARSGDSCSGNT. The whole CDR3 protein reads CARSGDSCSGNTIYF.

This clone was detected many times. The read ends 3 residues early relative to the CDR3; the germline J gene fills the gap. This chain joins TRBV7-3 and TRBJ2-1; D gene unclear. V lost 6 bases and J lost 4, with 7 bases in between. This CDR3 has 12 amino acids. The germline V gene encodes CDR1 SGHTA and CDR2 FQGTGA. The CDR3 here is CASRGLYNEQFF. The part of the CDR3 DNA that was read is TGTGCCAGCAGAGGGCTGTACAATGAG.

This clone was seen ten or more times. The read ends 3 residues early relative to the CDR3; the germline J gene fills the gap. The chain combines TRBV7-2 with TRBJ2-3, with a tentative D call TRBD2 (5 bases). From germline, CDR1 is SGHTA and CDR2 FQGNSA. V was pared by 0 bases and J by 6 bases, with 10 bases between. The CDR3 loop spans 14 amino acids. The CDR3 loop is CASSLAGAADTQYF. Partial CDR3 DNA: TGTGCCAGCAGCTTAGCGGGAGCGGCGGATACG.

This clone was picked up many times. Compared with germline, one end of the junction differs, possibly owing to a read error. The read terminates 3 residues before the CDR3 end, so the remaining end is supplied by the germline J gene. The V call is TRBV5-4, the J call TRBJ2-7; a possible D gene is TRBD2 (6 bases). CDR1 SGHNT and CDR2 YYREEE come from the germline V gene (reference sequence). The CDR3 has 14 residues. CDR3 amino acids: CASSLGGFSYEQYF. The sequenced CDR3 bases are TGTGCCAGCAGTTTGGGAGGTTTTTCCTACGAG. Based on the CDR3 plus reference TRBV5-4 and TRBJ2-7, the full variable domain is ETGVTQSPTHLIKTRGQQVTLRCSSQSGHNTVSWYQQALGQGPQFIFQYYREEENGRGNFPPRFSGLQFPNYSSELNVNALELDDSALYLCASSLGGFSYEQYFGPGTRLTVT.

In this sample, this clone turned up many times. The read comes to an end 3 residues before the CDR3 does, leaving the germline J gene to fill in the end. The chain is built from TRBV7-8 and TRBJ1-2, with a possible D match to TRBD1 (6 bases). The CDR3 is made up of 14 amino acids. Deletions cut 0 bases from V and 7 bases from J, with 12 bases between. CDR1 is SGHVS, CDR2 FQNEAQ, per germline. CDR3 sequence reads: CASSLATGLGGYTF. Partial CDR3 DNA: TGTGCCAGCAGCTTAGCTACAGGGTTGGGTGGC.

This clone has ten or more counts. With the read ending 3 residues before the CDR3 end, the germline J gene is used to fill in that end. This chain joins TRBV19 and TRBJ1-5, with TRBD1 as a possible D gene (6 bases). Germline lookup yields CDR1 LNHDA and CDR2 SQIVND (reference sequence). The CDR3 runs to 15 residues. Trimming cost V 0 bases and J 1 base, with 7 bases left between them. The covered CDR3 bases are TGTGCCAGTAGTATAGAACAGGGAAGCAATCAGCCC. It is translated as CASSIEQGSNQP. The complete CDR3 reads CASSIEQGSNQPQHF.

This clone was seen at least ten times. The sequence runs out 3 residues before the end of the CDR3; the remainder is reconstructed from the germline J gene. V and J are TRBV18 and TRBJ1-1; D remains unclear. The V gene's germline CDR1 is KGHSH and CDR2 LQKENI. The CDR3 extends over 13 amino acids. V shed 5 bases and J shed 0 bases, with 7 bases lying between them. CDR3 region: CASSTKLNTEAFF. The sequenced part of the CDR3 DNA is TGTGCCAGCTCAACCAAGCTGAACACTGAA.

This clone was observed many times. The CDR3 end lies 3 residues beyond the end of the read and is filled in from the germline J gene. The chain combines TRBV13 with TRBJ2-7, with 7 bases aligning to TRBD1. With V trimmed by 6 bases and J by 6 bases, 17 bases remained unmatched. This CDR3 has 16 residues. Germline CDR1 is PRHDT and CDR2 is FYEKMQ (reference sequence). CDR3 loop: CASSFRGQANPREQYF. The DNA read from the CDR3 is TGTGCCAGCAGTTTCCGAGGACAGGCCAATCCCCGCGAG.